This T cell receptor (beta chain) was sequenced in a study of blood T cell repertoires in COVID-19. On the study more broadly: Specimens from acute and convalescent COVID-19 originated in the United States, Italy and Spain. PBMCs, B-cell-depleted T cells, or T cells provided the cDNA or gDNA that made up the material.

The CDR3 runs to 14 residues. Original data processing: Scientists estimated how many nucleated cells there were by amplifying reference gene primers. TCRdb keeps only in-frame clones here, not all; method: immunoSEQ multiplex PCR. Clone size and the V and J calls come from that table; the DNA yielded D and trimming. This table has approximately 110,000 clones, 80% to 85% appearing once. The sequenced material came from peripheral blood. The sequence was obtained from a man aged 70 or older with acute or convalescent COVID-19. The rearrangement uses TRBV21-1 and TRBJ2-3; the D call TRBD2 from the table was never checked on the DNA. TRBV21-1 is recorded as a pseudogene. CDR3 loop: CASSPAASTDTQYF. CDR3 sequence (DNA): TGTGCCAGCAGCCCGGCGGCGAGCACAGATACGCAGTATTTT.